These 23 T cell receptor beta chains were sequenced from one sample in a study of graft-versus-host responses after intestinal transplantation. Method: immunoSEQ multiplex PCR; TCRdb's copy keeps in-frame clones and lacks some. The sample records 45,000 to 65,000 clones, 94% being singletons. These receptors lack a known antigen. The sample in question was unstimulated CD4+ T cells sorted from spleen or lymph node cells, obtained before transplant. These receptors all come from a human donor who was the organ donor for an intestinal transplant.

This clone is a singleton in its sample. This chain uses TRBV29-1 with TRBJ1-2; 9 bases are a match to TRBD1. Germline CDR1 reads SQVTM; CDR2 reads ANQGSEA. V trimming: 5 bases; J trimming: 2 bases; junction bases outside the gene matches: 12. This CDR3 has 16 residues. The CDR3 nucleotides read TGCAGCGTTTACGTGACAGGGGGGGCTGCAAACTATGGCTACACCTTC. Translated, it gives CSVYVTGGAANYGYTF. Based on the CDR3 plus reference TRBV29-1 and TRBJ1-2, the full variable domain is SAVISQKPSRDICQRGTSLTIQCQVDSQVTMMFWYRQQPGQSLTLIATANQGSEATYESGFVIDKFPISRPNLTFSTLTVSNMSPEDSSIYLCSVYVTGGAANYGYTFGSGTRLTVV.

This clone was seen just once. This rearrangement joins TRBV9 to TRBJ2-7; D is unclear. V lost 0 bases to trimming and J lost 2 bases, with 9 bases between them. From germline, CDR1 is SGDLS and CDR2 YYNGEE. The CDR3 is made up of 14 amino acids. Here the CDR3 DNA reads TGTGCCAGCAGCGTAGCTGACAAGGCCTACGAGCAGTACTTC. Protein sequence: CASSVADKAYEQYF.

This chain links TRBV7-3 with TRBJ2-3; possible D gene TRBD2, 6 bases. Germline CDR1 is SGHTA and CDR2 is FQGTGA. Trimming removed 4 bases from V and 0 bases from J, with 14 bases in between. This CDR3 region has 16 residues. CDR3 sequence: CASSSGWGVSTDTQYF. In nucleotides, the CDR3 is TGTGCCAGCAGCTCCGGCTGGGGGGTCAGCACAGATACGCAGTATTTT.

This clone was picked up one time. The V and J genes are TRBV7-2 and TRBJ2-7, with 9 bases identical to TRBD2. Trimming removed 2 bases from V and 7 bases from J; junction bases left unmatched: 9. Germline CDR1 is SGHTA and CDR2 is FQGNSA. The CDR3 spans 15 residues. In nucleotides, the CDR3 is TGTGCCAGCAGCTTACTAGCGGGGTCTCCGGGGGAGCAGTACTTC. Protein sequence: CASSLLAGSPGEQYF. The full variable domain, its missing parts supplied by reference TRBV7-2 and TRBJ2-7, is GAGVSQSPSNKVTEKGKDVELRCDPISGHTALYWYRQSLGQGLEFLIYFQGNSAPDKSGLPSDRFSAERTGGSVSTLTIQRTQQEDSAVYLCASSLLAGSPGEQYFGPGTRLTVT.

The CDR3 here is CASSLQVSGANVLTF. CDR3 DNA sequence: TGCGCCAGCAGTTTACAGGTCTCTGGGGCCAACGTCCTGACTTTC. The chain employs TRBV10-1 and TRBJ2-6; D may be TRBD1 (5 bases). V was shortened by 5 bases and J by 0 bases, with 8 bases between the two germline ends. CDR1 and CDR2 from the germline V gene are WNHNN and SYGVQD (reference sequence). This CDR3 has 15 amino acids.

The V call is TRBV5-1, the J call TRBJ2-7, with D unclear. The CDR3 sequence is 14 residues long. Germline CDR1 reads SGHRS; CDR2 reads YFSETQ. Trimming removed 0 bases at V and 0 bases at J, with 7 bases between. CDR3 protein: CASSLEVHSYEQYF. As DNA, the CDR3 is TGCGCCAGCAGCTTGGAAGTGCACTCCTACGAGCAGTACTTC.

This clone was seen a few times. This chain connects TRBV7-2 to TRBJ2-2; weak D call: TRBD1 (6 bases). V lost 0 bases to trimming and J lost 2 bases, with 7 bases between them. This CDR3 region has 15 residues. Germline lookup yields CDR1 SGHTA and CDR2 FQGNSA. CDR3 in DNA: TGTGCCAGCAGCTTAGCCGGGACAAACACCGGGGAGCTGTTTTTT. Encoded protein: CASSLAGTNTGELFF. Using reference TRBV7-2 and TRBJ2-2 for the parts outside the CDR3, the full variable domain is GAGVSQSPSNKVTEKGKDVELRCDPISGHTALYWYRQSLGQGLEFLIYFQGNSAPDKSGLPSDRFSAERTGGSVSTLTIQRTQQEDSAVYLCASSLAGTNTGELFFGEGSRLTVL.

This clone was found once. The CDR3 DNA reads as TGTGCCAGCTCACCACTACCAACTAATGAAAAACTGTTTTTT. Translated, it gives CASSPLPTNEKLFF. The V gene is TRBV18, the J gene TRBJ1-4; D call uncertain. This CDR3 is 14 amino acids long. Germline assignment: CDR1 KGHSH and CDR2 LQKENI. V was shortened by 1 base and J by 0 bases, with 3 bases between the two germline ends.

This chain joins TRBV6-1 and TRBJ1-2; 7 bases are a match to TRBD1. Per germline, CDR1 MNHNS and CDR2 SASEGT. The J segment lost 6 bases and the V segment lost 9 bases, leaving 7 bases of the junction unmatched. CDR3 length equals 12 residues. In DNA, the CDR3 is TGTGCCAGGGCTGACAGGGAGAATGGCTACACCTTC. Amino acid sequence: CARADRENGYTF.

The J gene is TRBJ2-3, the V gene TRBV2; 12 bases are a match to TRBD1. This CDR3 contains 16 residues. Germline CDR1 reads SNHLY; CDR2 reads FYNNEI. The V and J ends lost 5 bases and 5 bases, in that order; junction bases with no gene match: 8. Here the CDR3 reads CASSYRDRGQGDTQYF. The CDR3 nucleotides are TGTGCCAGCAGTTACCGGGACAGGGGGCAGGGAGATACGCAGTATTTT. The full variable domain, its missing parts supplied by reference TRBV2 and TRBJ2-3, is EPEVTQTPSHQVTQMGQEVILRCVPISNHLYFYWYRQILGQKVEFLVSFYNNEISEKSEIFDDQFSVERPDGSNFTLKIRSTKLEDSAMYFCASSYRDRGQGDTQYFGPGTRLTVL.

The chain couples TRBV7-9 to TRBJ2-7; D not certain. The length of the CDR3 is 12 residues. V lost 5 bases, J lost 5 bases, and 10 bases lay in between. Germline assignment: CDR1 SEHNR and CDR2 FQNEAQ (reference sequence). This CDR3 reads CASSPRADEQYF. Written as DNA, the CDR3 is TGTGCCAGCAGCCCCCGGGCCGACGAGCAGTACTTC.

The V call is TRBV27, the J call TRBJ2-3, with D maybe TRBD2 (6 bases). The CDR3 consists of 16 residues. Trimming shortened V by 4 bases and J by 3 bases, and 17 bases separated the two germline ends. Germline V gene data show CDR1 as MNHEY and CDR2 as SMNVEV (reference sequence). CDR3 region: CASSSLAHIATDTQYF. The CDR3 DNA is TGTGCCAGCAGTTCCCTAGCGCACATCGCTACAGATACGCAGTATTTT.

The gene calls are TRBV11-2 and TRBJ2-5; the match to TRBD1 covers 7 bases. Germline V lookup: CDR1 SGHAT, CDR2 FQNNGV. The CDR3 is made up of 16 amino acids. Germline trimming cut 5 bases from V and 5 bases from J; bases unmatched to any gene: 14. The CDR3 DNA reads TGTGCCAGCAGCGCCCCTTATGGACAGGCGAGGGAGACCCAGTACTTC. Its translation is CASSAPYGQARETQYF.

The V and J genes are TRBV5-1 and TRBJ2-7; D not certain. Trimming took off 0 bases at V and 2 bases at J, with 9 bases between the two ends. The CDR3 extends over 14 amino acids. Germline V CDR1 and CDR2: SGHRS, YFSETQ. CDR3 coding DNA: TGCGCCAGCAGCTTGGAGGAGCTCCCCTACGAGCAGTACTTC. Protein product: CASSLEELPYEQYF. Full variable domain (outside the CDR3, taken from reference TRBV5-1 and TRBJ2-7): KAGVTQTPRYLIKTRGQQVTLSCSPISGHRSVSWYQQTPGQGLQFLFEYFSETQRNKGNFPGRFSGRQFSNSRSEMNVSTLELGDSALYLCASSLEELPYEQYFGPGTRLTVT.

This clone was seen only once. Because the CDR3 is missing its conserved closing phenylalanine or tryptophan, this is likely a read error. Because the CDR3's place on the DNA is in doubt, the DNA is left out and the CDR3 is given as listed by TCRdb. The chain recombines TRBV6-1 with TRBJ2-7; the table's D gene call, TRBD2, was not cross checked with the DNA. Per the germline V gene, CDR1 is MNHNS and CDR2 is SASEGT. The CDR3 has 9 amino acids, counting both end residues. CDR3 loop: CASIYRRSL.

V and J are TRBV27 and TRBJ1-5, with D uncertain. The germline CDR1 and CDR2 sequences are MNHEY and SMNVEV (reference sequence). V was shortened by 4 bases and J by 3 bases, with 1 base between the two germline ends. The CDR3 consists of 11 residues. Here the CDR3 reads CASSYNQPQHF. The CDR3 DNA reads as TGTGCCAGCAGTTACAATCAGCCCCAGCATTTT.

The chain joins TRBV6-5 to TRBJ2-1; perhaps TRBD1 as D (6 bases). The CDR3 totals 13 residues. The V gene lost 5 bases and the J gene lost 4 bases, with 9 bases spanning the gap. The germline CDR1 and CDR2 sequences are MNHEY and SVGAGI. CDR3 sequence: CASSEQGYNEQFF. The CDR3 nucleotides read TGTGCCAGCAGTGAACAGGGATACAATGAGCAGTTCTTC.

The chain recombines TRBV7-9 with TRBJ2-3, with TRBD1 identical over 8 bases. Losses at the gene ends were 5 bases for V and 5 bases for J; bases not matched to a gene: 15. The germline V gene encodes CDR1 SEHNR and CDR2 FQNEAQ (reference sequence). This CDR3 has 17 residues. This CDR3 is CASSITVPRQGKDTQYF. DNA for the CDR3: TGTGCCAGCAGCATCACGGTTCCGCGACAGGGGAAAGATACGCAGTATTTT.

J is TRBJ2-7 and V is TRBV7-2, with 9 positions matching TRBD1. J lost 4 bases, V lost 5 bases, and 6 bases had no gene match. The CDR3 totals 14 residues. The germline V gene has CDR1 SGHTA and CDR2 FQGNSA. In nucleotides, the CDR3 is TGTGCCAGCAGCACGGACAGGGGCAGGTACGAGCAGTACTTC. Translation gives CASSTDRGRYEQYF.

The table lists this clone with a few counts. The V and J genes are TRBV6-5 and TRBJ1-2, with a tentative D call TRBD1 (5 bases). Per germline, CDR1 MNHEY and CDR2 SVGAGI. Trimming took 2 bases from V and 4 from J, leaving 5 bases between them. CDR3 length: 12 residues. The DNA for the CDR3 is TGTGCCAGCAGTTACAGGGGCTATGGCTACACCTTC. This sequence encodes CASSYRGYGYTF.

The rearrangement links TRBV7-2 to TRBJ1-2; maybe TRBD1 (5 bases). The CDR3 loop spans 13 amino acids. The germline CDR1 and CDR2 sequences are SGHTA and FQGNSA. Trimming shortened V by 1 base and J by 4 bases, and 7 bases separated the two germline ends. The CDR3 here is CASSLGDGYGYTF. The CDR3 nucleotides read TGTGCCAGCAGCTTAGGGGACGGCTATGGCTACACCTTC.

The V call is TRBV21-1, the J call TRBJ2-7. TRBV21-1 is recorded as a pseudogene. The CDR3 is made up of 14 amino acids. The CDR3 spells CASSKRQGRYEQYF. The CDR3 DNA follows: TGTGCCAGCAGCAAAAGGCAGGGGAGGTACGAGCAGTACTTC.

The chain recombines TRBV5-4 with TRBJ2-3, with D possibly TRBD2 on 6 matching bases. Germline V gene sequence: CDR1 SGHNT, CDR2 YYREEE (reference sequence). Trimming stripped 3 bases from V and 4 bases from J, with 18 bases between. The CDR3 totals 16 residues. The CDR3 loop reads CASSSLTNPSADTQYF. The CDR3 bases are TGTGCCAGCAGCTCCTTGACTAACCCTAGCGCAGATACGCAGTATTTT.